One and the same sample provided the 16 T cell receptor beta chains below, sequenced in a study of T cells in Graves' hyperthyroidism and ophthalmopathy. Amplification yielded TCR beta CDR3 regions, with RNA transcripts as the source. The HTBI set primed first-round TCR CDR3 RT-PCR. Each CDR3 protein is one row after TCRdb ran MiXCR on the multiplex PCR reads. The sample lists approximately 720,000 distinct CDR3 sequences; around 20% were seen once. The sequenced sample consisted of blood. These receptors all come from a woman between 45 and 60 years old with Graves' hyperthyroidism that later progressed to Graves' ophthalmopathy.

This clonotype showed up just a few times. The chain joins TRBV7-8 to TRBJ2-7; 10 bases map to TRBD1. Germline V gene sequence: CDR1 SGHVS, CDR2 FQNEAQ. This CDR3 is built from 15 residues. V lost 4 bases, J lost 6 bases, and 9 bases stayed unmatched. The CDR3 region is CASSSGQGGSGEQYF. Written as DNA, the CDR3 is TGTGCCAGCAGCTCCGGACAGGGGGGTTCAGGCGAGCAGTACTTC.

This clonotype was recorded at least ten times. The CDR3 is CSANTGARQYF. Here the CDR3 DNA reads TGCAGTGCTAATACCGGAGCTCGGCAGTACTTC. J is TRBJ2-7 and V is TRBV20-1, with D uncertain. From germline, CDR1 is DFQATT and CDR2 SNEGSKA (reference sequence). The ends were cut back, 4 bases at V and 9 bases at J, with 13 bases in the middle. The CDR3 length is 11 residues.

V gene TRBV12-3 or TRBV12-4 combines with J gene TRBJ2-2; a weak D match, TRBD1 (5 bases). V lost 6 bases and J lost 2, with 16 bases in between. The CDR3 extends over 16 amino acids. In DNA form, the CDR3 reads TGTGCCAGCAGCCCCCAAGCGACAGTTAACACCGGGGAGCTGTTTTTT. Translation: CASSPQATVNTGELFF.

This clonotype occurred a few times. A much larger clone lies a single base off, so this may be a read error. The rearrangement joins TRBV27 to TRBJ1-1; no reliable D call. Germline CDR1 reads MNHEY; CDR2 reads SMNVEV (reference sequence). Trimming took 4 bases from V and 0 from J, leaving 6 bases between them. The CDR3 totals 13 residues. CDR3 loop: CASSYRLNTEAFF. The CDR3, as DNA: TGTGCCAGCAGTTACAGACTGAACACTGAAGCTTTCTTT.

The V and J genes are TRBV6-5 and TRBJ1-1, with D unclear. The CDR3 sequence is 14 residues long. V was cut by 2 bases and J by 3 bases, with 10 bases left in between. Germline CDR1 reads MNHEY; CDR2 reads SVGAGI. Here the CDR3 DNA reads TGTGCCAGCAGTTACCAAGACGAGTACACTGAAGCTTTCTTT. It specifies CASSYQDEYTEAFF.

This clonotype was observed many times. The chain is built from TRBV30 and TRBJ1-2; D ambiguous. The V end lost 2 bases, the J end lost 3 bases, and 4 bases lay between the germline ends. The CDR3 runs 11 residues. Germline V gives CDR1 GTSNPN, CDR2 SVGIG (reference sequence). The CDR3 loop is CAWSLDYGYTF. CDR3 DNA sequence: TGTGCCTGGAGTCTCGACTATGGCTACACCTTC.

This clonotype was detected ten times or more. The V call is TRBV6-5, the J call TRBJ2-7; D gene unclear. The CDR3 sequence is 17 residues long. Trimming left V 0 bases short and J 1 base short, with 16 bases between. Germline V lookup: CDR1 MNHEY, CDR2 SVGAGI. Written as DNA, the CDR3 is TGTGCCAGCAGTTACTCTCGAGCCAGCACAGCGTCCTACGAGCAGTACTTC. Amino acids: CASSYSRASTASYEQYF.

The rearrangement joins TRBV4-1 to TRBJ1-4, with D uncertain. This CDR3 comprises 17 residues. The V end was cut by 4 bases, the J end by 0 bases, with 15 bases between. Germline CDR1 MGHRA, CDR2 YSYEKL. CDR3 bases: TGCGCCAGCAGCCGGATGGGCCCCCTAGCAACTAATGAAAAACTGTTTTTT. Translated: CASSRMGPLATNEKLFF.

This clonotype was picked up a small number of times. The chain couples TRBV6-1 to TRBJ1-3; a possible D gene is TRBD1 (6 bases). Trimming took 6 bases from V and 2 from J, leaving 14 bases between them. Germline CDR1 and CDR2: MNHNS and SASEGT. This CDR3 is built from 15 residues. The CDR3 DNA follows: TGTGCCAGCAGCCCCGGACAGCAAGCTGGAAACACCATATATTTT. Amino acids: CASSPGQQAGNTIYF.

J is TRBJ1-5 and V is TRBV18; 9 nucleotides line up with TRBD1. The germline CDR1 and CDR2 sequences are KGHSH and LQKENI. V gave up 3 bases and J gave up 11 bases; unmatched junction bases: 5. CDR3 length equals 13 residues. CDR3 sequence (DNA): TGTGCCAGCTCACCTGGACAGGGGAAGGCCCAGCATTTT. Translation gives CASSPGQGKAQHF.

This clonotype was observed at least ten times. The chain employs TRBV7-9 and TRBJ2-5, with 8 bases identical to TRBD1. The CDR3 extends over 14 amino acids. Germline-derived CDR1 and CDR2 are SEHNR and FQNEAQ (reference sequence). The trim removed 6 bases at V and 3 bases at J, leaving 6 bases unmatched. The CDR3 bases are TGTGCCAGCAGACCGACAGGGGCAAAAGAGACCCAGTACTTC. It is translated as CASRPTGAKETQYF.

There are a few counts of this clonotype. The rearrangement joins TRBV3-1 to TRBJ1-6; 7 bases map to TRBD1. CDR1 is LGHDT and CDR2 is YNNKEL in the germline V gene (reference sequence). V lost 1 base to trimming and J lost 7 bases; unmatched junction nucleotides: 4. The CDR3 totals 15 residues. Written as DNA, the CDR3 is TGTGCCAGCAGCCAAGGGGACAGCTGGAATTCACCCCTCCACTTT. It is translated as CASSQGDSWNSPLHF.

This clonotype was seen a few times. The chain recombines TRBV7-9 with TRBJ1-6; 8 bases are shared with TRBD1. Germline values: CDR1 SEHNR, CDR2 FQNEAQ (reference sequence). This CDR3 contains 14 residues. The ends lost 5 bases at V and 7 bases at J; junction bases unmatched: 4. The CDR3 DNA follows: TGTGCCAGCAGCGCGGGACAGGAGAATTCACCCCTCCACTTT. As protein: CASSAGQENSPLHF.

As for this clonotype: Just one base apart from a much larger clone, this may be a read error. The chain employs TRBV12-3 or TRBV12-4 and TRBJ1-2; no clear D. The CDR3 extends over 11 amino acids. CDR3: CGSSAIYGYTF. CDR3 DNA: TGTGGCAGTTCCGCAATCTATGGCTACACCTTC.

This clonotype was seen a few times. V usage is TRBV29-1 and J usage is TRBJ2-3; D not certain. Trimming pared 5 bases from V and 0 bases from J, leaving 0 bases between. The germline V gene has CDR1 SQVTM and CDR2 ANQGSEA. The CDR3 covers 10 residues. The CDR3 DNA is TGCAGCGTTAGCACAGATACGCAGTATTTT. It is translated as CSVSTDTQYF.

In this sample, this clonotype turned up a few times. This sequence joins TRBV6-6 and TRBJ1-2; D gene uncertain. Trimming removed 2 bases at V and 7 bases at J, with 5 bases between. The CDR3 is 11 amino acids. Germline loops: CDR1 MNHNY, CDR2 SVGAGI (reference sequence). The CDR3 region has the DNA TGTGCCAGCAGTTACCGAGTTGGCTACACCTTC. Translating gives CASSYRVGYTF.